The following is a TCR beta chain sequence with its context. Its antigen remains unknown. V lost 2 bases and J lost 2; bases outside the gene matches: 8. The CDR3 totals 17 residues. Germline V gene sequence: CDR1 LGHDT, CDR2 YNNKEL (reference sequence). This entry comes from a study of Ad26.COV2.S vaccination and SARS-CoV-2 variants. Whole-study results and caveats: Analyses that measured TCR breadth and depth may have underestimated total T cell responses. Spike-specific responses of CD8+ and CD4+ T cells were reported to display substantial breadth after vaccination. Vaccine and placebo recipients had comparable breadth of non-spike TCRs.

The protocol was immunoSEQ multiplex PCR, while the TCRdb copy is restricted to in-frame clones and leaves out a portion. The data hold around 320,000 clones, with 85% observed a single time. The treatment here: approximately 18 received Ad26.COV2.S at low or high dose, single or two shots; five or six received placebo; per-sample allocation not given. Sampling happened 63 days after the first vaccine or placebo injection. The clonotype comes from a person between 18 and 59 years old who received the Ad26.COV2.S COVID-19 vaccine or a placebo. V is TRBV3-1 (or the pseudogene TRBV3-2) and J is TRBJ2-5, with TRBD2 matching 10 bases. The sample was peripheral blood, taken in a trial of Ad26.COV2.S vaccine versus placebo. The CDR3 protein is CASSQFAQAGGQETQYF. For the CDR3, the DNA is TGTGCCAGCAGCCAATTTGCCCAAGCGGGGGGGCAAGAGACCCAGTACTTC.